This TCR beta chain was documented in a study of blood T cell repertoires in COVID-19. Study-wide background: COVID-19 samples collected from the United States, Italy and Spain covered acute and convalescent phases. PBMCs, B-cell-depleted T cells, or T cells provided the cDNA or gDNA that made up the material.

Original data processing: Reference gene primer amplification gave estimated nucleated cell counts. Using immunoSEQ multiplex PCR, the repertoire was profiled, and TCRdb retains in-frame clones only, with some absent. D and trimming were read from the DNA, whereas the V and J calls and clone size are those reported in that table. The repertoire consists of about 140,000 clones, with around 80% occurring once and the leading ten covering roughly 3.6%. Trimming shortened V by 4 bases and J by 0 bases, and 9 bases separated the two germline ends. Germline V gene sequence: CDR1 MGHRA, CDR2 YSYEKL. The CDR3 contains 14 residues.

Sequences were obtained from peripheral blood. The sequence came from a man in his fifties or sixties with acute or convalescent COVID-19. The genes are TRBV4-1 and TRBJ1-1; maybe TRBD1 (5 bases). In DNA form, the CDR3 reads TGCGCCAGCAGCCCAGGGTCTCTGAACACTGAAGCTTTCTTT. Residues: CASSPGSLNTEAFF.